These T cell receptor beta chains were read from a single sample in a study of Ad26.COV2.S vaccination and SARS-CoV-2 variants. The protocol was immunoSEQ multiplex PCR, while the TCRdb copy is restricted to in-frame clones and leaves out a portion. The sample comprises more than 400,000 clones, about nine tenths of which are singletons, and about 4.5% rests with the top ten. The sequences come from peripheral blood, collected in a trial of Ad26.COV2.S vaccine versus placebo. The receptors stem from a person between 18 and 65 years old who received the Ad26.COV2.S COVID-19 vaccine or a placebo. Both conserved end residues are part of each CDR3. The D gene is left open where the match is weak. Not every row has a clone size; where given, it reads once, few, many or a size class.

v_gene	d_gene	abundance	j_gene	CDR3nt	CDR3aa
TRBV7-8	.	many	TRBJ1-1	TGTGCCAGCAGCTTAGGGTGGACTGAAGCTTTCTTT	CASSLGWTEAFF
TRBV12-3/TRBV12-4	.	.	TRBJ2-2	TGTGCCAGCGGCCCACACTCCACCGGGGAGCTGTTTTTT	CASGPHSTGELFF
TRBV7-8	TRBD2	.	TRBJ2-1	TGTGCCAGCAGCTTAGTCGGGAGGGGTCACTCCTACAATGAGCAGTTCTTC	CASSLVGRGHSYNEQFF
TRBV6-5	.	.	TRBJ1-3	TGTGCCAGCTCGGGATGGGGAGGAAACACCATATATTTT	CASSGWGGNTIYF
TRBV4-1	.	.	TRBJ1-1	TGCGCCAGCAGCCAAGAGGGGGTTAGTTTCGCTGAAGCTTTCTTT	CASSQEGVSFAEAFF
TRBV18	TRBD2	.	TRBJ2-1	TGTGCCAGCTCACCGTCCCCTAGCGGGAGTGGCAATGAGCAGTTCTTC	CASSPSPSGSGNEQFF
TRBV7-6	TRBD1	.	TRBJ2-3	TGTGCCAGCAGCAGCTCAAGGGGGCTAGCCACAGATACGCAGTATTTT	CASSSSRGLATDTQYF
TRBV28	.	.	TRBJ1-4	TGTGCCAGCAGTGGGCAGGGAGGGAGTTCGCGTGAAAAACTGTTTTTT	CASSGQGGSSREKLFF
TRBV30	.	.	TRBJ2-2	TGTGCCTGGAATTTCGGGGGGCGGGTCACCGGGGAGCTGTTTTTT	CAWNFGGRVTGELFF
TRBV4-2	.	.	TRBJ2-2	TGTGCCAGCAGAGGGCAGCCCAACACCGGGGAGCTGTTTTTT	CASRGQPNTGELFF
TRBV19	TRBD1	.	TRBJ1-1	TGTGCCAGTAGCAGGCTCCGGGACAGGGGATGGAACACTGAAGCTTTCTTT	CASSRLRDRGWNTEAFF
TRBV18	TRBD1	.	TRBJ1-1	TGTGCCTCCTCACTTAGAGGGACAGACAGGATTGAAGCTTTCTTT	CASSLRGTDRIEAFF
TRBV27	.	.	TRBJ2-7	TGTGCCAGCAGTGAGATGCGGTCCCCCGCTTGGGAGCAGTACTTC	CASSEMRSPAWEQYF
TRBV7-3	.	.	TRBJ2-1	TGTGCCAGCAGCTTAGGGTCTAACTCCTACAATGAGCAGTTCTTC	CASSLGSNSYNEQFF
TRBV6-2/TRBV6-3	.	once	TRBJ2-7	TGTGCCAGCAGCAAGTACCCTCGCCGGCTAGCGCGGACCTACGAGCAGTACTTC	CASSKYPRRLARTYEQYF
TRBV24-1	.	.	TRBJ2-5	TGTGCCACCAGTGATTTGCCGCAGGGGTGGCAAGAGACCCAGTACTTC	CATSDLPQGWQETQYF
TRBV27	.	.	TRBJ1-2	TGTGCCAGCAGTCCCTCGGGGGGGAGCGGCTATGGCTACACCTTC	CASSPSGGSGYGYTF
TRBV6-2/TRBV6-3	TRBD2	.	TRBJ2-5	TGTGCCAGCAGTTACTCGGGGCGGGAGGGCTTGAGTCGACGGGAGACCCAGTACTTC	CASSYSGREGLSRRETQYF
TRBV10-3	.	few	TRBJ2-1	TGTGCCATCAGTGAGGACGCAAACAATGAGCAGTTCTTC	CAISEDANNEQFF
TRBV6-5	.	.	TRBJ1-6	TGTGCCAGCGAGACCCAGGGCGGTAATTCACCCCTCCACTTT	CASETQGGNSPLHF
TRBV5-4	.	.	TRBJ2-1	TGTGCCAGCAGCTTGGGGGCTAGTGGGATTGGGGGTGAGCAGTTCTTC	CASSLGASGIGGEQFF
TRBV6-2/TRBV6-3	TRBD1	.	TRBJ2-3	TGTGCCAGCAGTAGCCCCCAGGGGGCGTGGAGAGGCACAGATACGCAGTATTTT	CASSSPQGAWRGTDTQYF
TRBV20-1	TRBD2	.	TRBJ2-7	TGCAGTGCTAGTCCGCGGGAGGGCCTCTACGAGCAGTACTTC	CSASPREGLYEQYF
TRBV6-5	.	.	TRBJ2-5	TGTGCCAGCAGTTACTTCAAAGGGGGTGAGACCCAGTACTTC	CASSYFKGGETQYF
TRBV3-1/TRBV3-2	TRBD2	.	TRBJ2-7	TGTGCCAGCAGTAATAGCGGGAGTTACGAGCAGTACTTC	CASSNSGSYEQYF
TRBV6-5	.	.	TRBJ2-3	TGTGCCAGCAGTTACCGGATGGGGAGCACAGATACGCAGTATTTT	CASSYRMGSTDTQYF
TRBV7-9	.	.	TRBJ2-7	TGTGCCAGCAGCTGGGGGACTTCTGAGCAGTACTTC	CASSWGTSEQYF
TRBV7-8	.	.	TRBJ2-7	TGTGCCAGCAGCCCCCGGCGGGGCTCCTACGAGCAGTACTTC	CASSPRRGSYEQYF
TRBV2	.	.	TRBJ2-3	TGTGCCAGCAGTGTAGGGACTGGGTTCACAGATACGCAGTATTTT	CASSVGTGFTDTQYF
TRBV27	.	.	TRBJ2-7	TGTGCCAGCAGTTTATCGATCCAAACCTACGAGCAGTACTTC	CASSLSIQTYEQYF
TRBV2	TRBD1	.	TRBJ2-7	TGTGCCAGCAGTACAGGGGGCGGCTACGAGCAGTACTTC	CASSTGGGYEQYF
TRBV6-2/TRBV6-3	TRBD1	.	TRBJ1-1	TGTGCCAGCAGCCGCCCCTCCGGGACAGGGAGAACTGAAGCTTTCTTT	CASSRPSGTGRTEAFF
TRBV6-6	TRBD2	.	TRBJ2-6	TGTGCCAGCAGTCTCCATAACCGGGGGCGCCTAGCGGGAGGGCCGTGGGGGGCCAACGTCCTGACTTTC	CASSLHNRGRLAGGPWGANVLTF
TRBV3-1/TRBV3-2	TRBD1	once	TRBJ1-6	TGTGCCAGCAGCAATAGGACAGGGAGCTCCTATAATTCACCCCTCCACTTT	CASSNRTGSSYNSPLHF
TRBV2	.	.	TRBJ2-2	TGTGCCAGCAGTGATGGACCGGTGAGCACCGGGGAGCTGTTTTTT	CASSDGPVSTGELFF
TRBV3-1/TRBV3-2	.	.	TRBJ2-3	TGTGCCAGCAGCCAACCCCTAGGTGCAGATACGCAGTATTTT	CASSQPLGADTQYF
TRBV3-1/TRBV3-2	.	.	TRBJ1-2	TGTGCCAGCAGCCCGCTCGGTGGGGGGGGCTACACCTTC	CASSPLGGGGYTF